This TCR beta chain was documented in a study of neoadjuvant anti-PD-1 for oral cavity cancer. In the study overall: Patients mostly received three to four biweekly nivolumab doses at 3 mg/kg before surgery. Findings and limits, study-wide: Higher pretreatment blood Treg/Th17 ratios correlated with higher pretreatment blood and lower post-treatment tumor TCRbeta clonality.

V dropped 5 bases and J dropped 4; count of bases not matched to a gene: 5. CDR3 size: 16 residues. The germline gives CDR1 SGHTA, CDR2 FQGTGA. Cohort: HPV-negative, locally advanced oral cavity squamous cell carcinoma patients. Using immunoSEQ multiplex PCR, the repertoire was profiled, and TCRdb retains in-frame clones only, with some absent. This sample carries about 80,000 clones, approximately 80% of them seen once, and the ten largest clones take roughly 3%. Notes on this clone: Its antigen is still unknown.

This sequence was found in a person aged 35 to 85 with oral cavity squamous cell carcinoma. The sequencing used PBMCs, collected before nivolumab (anti-PD-1) treatment. The rearrangement joins TRBV7-3 to TRBJ2-2, with 12 bases fitting TRBD2. The CDR3 sequence: CASSLGLAGSTGELFF. For the CDR3, the DNA is TGTGCCAGCAGCCTTGGACTAGCGGGGTCCACCGGGGAGCTGTTTTTT.